The clone carrying this T cell receptor (beta chain) was picked up many times. Its matching antigen is unknown. The record originates from a study of T cell repertoires in cytomegalovirus infection. At the level of the study: Well-studied HLA-B-restricted epitopes and recently identified HLA-C-restricted epitopes of CMV were both used in the study. Through public TCR beta signatures, both CMV infection and matching HLA type were indicated. The study's findings and limits: HLA-C-restricted CMV-specific TCR beta clonotypes were dominant in the ex vivo response.

From the reads, TCRdb called clonotypes with MiXCR, one entry per CDR3 protein. The repertoire holds about 570,000 distinct CDR3 sequences, with 35% to 50% as singletons. Germline CDR1 SGHVS, CDR2 FQNEAQ. V was pared by 5 bases and J by 6 bases, with 9 bases of the junction left unmatched. CDR3 length: 15 amino acids. Here the sequenced sample was cultured PBMCs, taken from culture after CMV antigen stimulation. The sequence came from a human donor in good health (CMV status not recorded). Some clones in this sample may be carry-over from other donors' samples. This rearrangement joins TRBV7-8 to TRBJ2-1, with 8 bases fitting TRBD2. DNA for the CDR3: TGTGCCAGCAGCCCGACTAGCGCTGGGTTCAATGAGCAGTTCTTC. It encodes CASSPTSAGFNEQFF.